This T cell receptor beta chain is drawn from a study of blood T cell repertoires in COVID-19. This CDR3 contains 15 residues. In germline, CDR1 is SGHVS, CDR2 FQNEAQ. The junction had 7 bases not matched to a gene; V was cut back by 5 bases and J by 4 bases. Only in-frame clones appear in the TCRdb table, and some are missing; sequencing was by immunoSEQ multiplex PCR. Among fewer than 450,000 clones listed, roughly 87% were seen once. Recovery among Cohort 3 donors was established by two negative PCRs, clearance, or symptom resolution. The clonotype originates from a man between 18 and 29 years old who had recovered from COVID-19. The sequenced sample consisted of PBMCs or T cells enriched from blood (not recorded which). This sequence joins TRBV7-8 and TRBJ2-5; 10 bases fit TRBD1. CDR3 in amino acids: CASSITTGGVETQYF. DNA of the CDR3: TGTGCCAGCAGCATAACGACAGGGGGCGTAGAGACCCAGTACTTC. Full variable domain (outside the CDR3, taken from reference TRBV7-8 and TRBJ2-5): GAGVSQSPRYKVAKRGQDVALRCDPISGHVSLFWYQQALGQGPEFLTYFQNEAQLDKSGLPSDRFFAERPEGSVSTLKIQRTQQEDSAVYLCASSITTGGVETQYFGPGTRLLVL.